The 27 T cell receptor beta chains in this list originate from one sample, sequenced in a study of read filtering for tumor transcriptome and immune sequencing. Molecular barcoded adaptors covering alpha/delta and beta/gamma chains were used on approximately 400 ng RNA. One entry per CDR3 protein results from TCRdb running MiXCR on the reads. This repertoire shows 50,000 or so distinct CDR3 sequences, around a fifth found once; its top ten account for approximately 15%. The sample comprised a population of CD138-negative cells sorted from bone marrow. Source of these receptors: a donor aged 40 or over with multiple myeloma.

This clonotype occurred many times. The CDR3 is CASKSKPGRLMNTEAFF. The CDR3 DNA reads TGTGCCAGTAAGTCCAAACCGGGACGGCTGATGAACACTGAAGCTTTCTTT. This sequence joins TRBV19 and TRBJ1-1; tentatively, D is TRBD1 (5 bases). With 7 bases removed from V and 0 bases from J, the gap between germline ends came to 21 bases. The CDR3 spans 17 residues. Germline V gives CDR1 LNHDA, CDR2 SQIVND (reference sequence).

This clonotype came up many times. The chain has TRBV19 and TRBJ2-5; no clear D gene. From germline, CDR1 is LNHDA and CDR2 SQIVND (reference sequence). V gave up 3 bases and J gave up 2 bases, with 7 bases separating them. The CDR3 consists of 13 residues. CDR3 amino acids: CASSIRIQETQYF. The CDR3 coding sequence is TGTGCCAGTAGTATCAGAATACAAGAGACCCAGTACTTC.

This clonotype was detected many times. This chain connects TRBV20-1 to TRBJ1-1; no clear D gene. Germline V CDR1 and CDR2: DFQATT, SNEGSKA (reference sequence). Trimming stripped 6 bases from V and 1 base from J, with 9 bases between. This CDR3 region has 12 residues. CDR3 in amino acids: CSARNTNTEAFF. The DNA of the CDR3 is TGCAGTGCCCGGAACACGAACACTGAAGCTTTCTTT.

The V and J genes are TRBV5-1 and TRBJ2-7; D might be TRBD2 (5 bases). Trimming took 6 bases from V and 0 from J, leaving 16 bases between them. Germline CDR1 SGHRS, CDR2 YFSETQ. The CDR3 totals 15 residues. The CDR3 DNA is TGCGCCAGCACCAACTCCCCCGGGAACTCCTACGAGCAGTACTTC. This encodes CASTNSPGNSYEQYF.

This clonotype was observed at least ten times. This chain uses TRBV29-1 with TRBJ1-1; a possible D gene is TRBD1 (5 bases). Germline assignment: CDR1 SQVTM and CDR2 ANQGSEA. The CDR3 contains 14 residues. Trimming removed 3 bases from V and 0 bases from J, with 11 bases in between. The CDR3 spells CSVERWGMNTEAFF. CDR3 bases: TGCAGCGTTGAGCGGTGGGGGATGAACACTGAAGCTTTCTTT.

The chain is built from TRBV19 and TRBJ2-7, with D hard to call. This CDR3 spans 14 amino acids. V lost 3 bases, J lost 2 bases, and 11 bases lay in between. Germline V gene lookup returns CDR1 LNHDA and CDR2 SQIVND (reference sequence). CDR3 sequence: CASSISRNTYEQYF. CDR3 in DNA: TGTGCCAGTAGTATCTCGAGAAACACCTACGAGCAGTACTTC.

The sample holds a few counts of this clonotype. This chain links TRBV10-2 with TRBJ2-2; tentatively, D is TRBD2 (6 bases). Trimming pared 6 bases from V and 2 bases from J, leaving 13 bases between. There are 15 residues in the CDR3. Germline CDR1 is WSHSY and CDR2 is SAAADI. Here the CDR3 DNA reads TGCGCCAGCAGGGTCGGGACTCCTAACACCGGGGAGCTGTTTTTT. Translating gives CASRVGTPNTGELFF.

This clonotype was detected ten times or more. V usage is TRBV18 and J usage is TRBJ1-1, with 9 positions matching TRBD1. The CDR3 runs to 15 residues. Germline trimming cut 5 bases from V and 4 bases from J; bases unmatched to any gene: 8. CDR1 is KGHSH and CDR2 is LQKENI in the germline V gene. CDR3 loop: CASSVSGQGFTEAFF. The DNA for the CDR3 is TGTGCCAGCTCAGTTTCGGGACAGGGATTCACTGAAGCTTTCTTT.

Notes on this clonotype: A read error is possible here, since a much larger clone lies one base away. The J gene is TRBJ2-7, the V gene TRBV29-1; 9 bases match TRBD1. Per the germline V gene, CDR1 is SQVTM and CDR2 is ANQGSEA. The CDR3 runs to 14 residues. The DNA of the CDR3 is TGCAGCGTCGATCCGGGACAGGGAACCTACGAGCAGTGCTTC. Translated: CSVDPGQGTYEQCF.

This clonotype was picked up many times. As DNA, the CDR3 is TGCAGCGGACAGGGGGCTAACTATGGCTACACCTTC. This translates into CSGQGANYGYTF. The genes are TRBV29-1 and TRBJ1-2; 9 bases line up with TRBD1. This CDR3 is built from 12 residues. The trim removed 7 bases at V and 0 bases at J, leaving 0 bases unmatched. From germline, CDR1 is SQVTM and CDR2 ANQGSEA.

This clonotype was found many times. The rearrangement uses TRBV29-1 and TRBJ1-5; D call uncertain. V was trimmed by 3 bases and J by 7 bases, leaving 13 bases between them. CDR1 SQVTM and CDR2 ANQGSEA come from the germline V gene. This CDR3 region has 13 residues. CDR3 amino acids: CSVDLGIGQPQHF. In nucleotides, the CDR3 is TGCAGCGTTGATTTGGGCATTGGGCAGCCCCAGCATTTT.

This clonotype appeared a few times. The chain joins TRBV20-1 to TRBJ2-1; weak D call: TRBD2 (6 bases). The germline V gene has CDR1 DFQATT and CDR2 SNEGSKA (reference sequence). The CDR3 covers 13 residues. V lost 4 bases, J lost 6 bases, and 13 bases lay in between. The DNA for the CDR3 is TGCAGTGCTACTGGGCCCGGGGGCAATGAGCAGTTCTTC. Amino acids: CSATGPGGNEQFF.

This clonotype appeared many times. The rearrangement links TRBV29-1 to TRBJ2-2, with D tentatively TRBD2 (5 bases). Germline V gives CDR1 SQVTM, CDR2 ANQGSEA. The CDR3 extends over 13 amino acids. The V end lost 7 bases, the J end lost 5 bases, and 14 bases lay between the germline ends. In DNA form, the CDR3 reads TGCAGCGCATGTCGGGATTCAACCGGGGAGCTGTTTTTT. Amino acid sequence: CSACRDSTGELFF.

This clonotype was found many times. This chain connects TRBV6-5 to TRBJ2-5, with 7 positions matching TRBD2. Germline V gene sequence: CDR1 MNHEY, CDR2 SVGAGI. The V segment lost 0 bases and the J segment 5 bases; nucleotides outside the gene matches: 6. The CDR3 loop spans 15 amino acids. CDR3 amino acids: CASSYSAGAGETQYF. The CDR3 DNA sequence: TGTGCCAGCAGTTACTCTGCGGGAGCGGGTGAGACCCAGTACTTC.

This chain connects TRBV6-2 or TRBV6-3 to TRBJ2-1, with TRBD2 as a possible D gene (5 bases). The germline gives CDR1 MNHEY, CDR2 SVGEGT. This CDR3 is 17 amino acids long. V was clipped by 5 bases and J by 4 bases, with 21 bases between them. CDR3 sequence (DNA): TGTGCCAGCAGTGTCCGGGGTCTCGTGGGAGCGTACAATGAGCAGTTCTTC. Amino acids: CASSVRGLVGAYNEQFF.

At least ten counts were recorded for this clonotype. The J gene is TRBJ2-1, the V gene TRBV7-2; no clear D. Between the trimmed V and J ends, which lost 0 bases and 7 bases, there was a span of 7 bases. There are 13 residues in the CDR3. The germline CDR1 and CDR2 sequences are SGHTA and FQGNSA. CDR3 loop: CASSLAGWNEQFF. The CDR3, as DNA: TGTGCCAGCAGCTTAGCCGGGTGGAATGAGCAGTTCTTC.

This clonotype has ten or more counts. The chain links TRBV7-9 to TRBJ1-2; maybe TRBD1 (5 bases). The V end was cut by 5 bases, the J end by 10 bases, with 17 bases between. This CDR3 contains 13 residues. Germline CDR1 SEHNR, CDR2 FQNEAQ (reference sequence). The CDR3 region is CASSPQTVSLYTF. The CDR3 DNA is TGTGCCAGCAGCCCCCAGACAGTTAGTCTCTACACCTTC.

Concerning this clonotype itself: A far more abundant clone sits one base away, making this likely a read error. The conserved phenylalanine or tryptophan normally closing the CDR3 is absent here, so this likely arose from a read error. This chain connects TRBV7-9 to TRBJ2-1; no clear D gene. The V and J ends lost 2 bases and 7 bases respectively, with 6 bases between them. This CDR3 spans 12 amino acids. Germline V lookup: CDR1 SEHNR, CDR2 FQNEAQ (reference sequence). CDR3 in DNA: TGTGCCAGCAGCTTATTTACGAATGAGCAGTTCTCC. It specifies CASSLFTNEQFS.

This clonotype showed up many times. The gene calls are TRBV3-1 and TRBJ2-2, with a tentative D call TRBD2 (5 bases). The V gene's germline CDR1 is LGHDT and CDR2 YNNKEL (reference sequence). The CDR3 is 15 residues long. The ends were cut back, 3 bases at V and 2 bases at J, with 10 bases in the middle. DNA of the CDR3: TGTGCCAGCAGCCAGAGGCCGGGAAACACCGGGGAGCTGTTTTTT. It codes for CASSQRPGNTGELFF.

In regard to this clonotype: Likely a read error: the CDR3 ends without its conserved phenylalanine or tryptophan. This chain links TRBV7-8 with TRBJ2-1; no clear D gene. CDR3 length: 15 amino acids. V was shortened by 4 bases and J by 8 bases, with 18 bases between the two germline ends. The germline V gene has CDR1 SGHVS and CDR2 FQNEAQ. The CDR3 nucleotides read TGTGCCAGCAGCTCTACAGAGCTCCGCGGTGATGAGCAGTTCTCC. Protein sequence: CASSSTELRGDEQFS.

This clonotype is medium-sized by share. V is TRBV20-1 and J is TRBJ2-3; D not resolved. Germline CDR1 reads DFQATT; CDR2 reads SNEGSKA (reference sequence). Trimming shortened V by 4 bases and J by 2 bases, and 22 bases separated the two germline ends. This CDR3 is built from 17 residues. The CDR3 here is CSAKSHRESVDTDTQYF. The CDR3 DNA is TGCAGTGCTAAGTCCCATCGTGAGTCCGTGGACACAGATACGCAGTATTTT.

This clonotype was seen ten or more times. The DNA of the CDR3 is TGTGCCAGCAGCTTGAGAGGATGGCAGGCCAATTCACCCCTCCACTTT. It translates to CASSLRGWQANSPLHF. The J gene is TRBJ1-6, the V gene TRBV7-2; D gene unclear. The CDR3 consists of 16 residues. Germline V gene lookup returns CDR1 SGHTA and CDR2 FQGNSA. The germline V and J ends were trimmed by 3 bases and 7 bases, with 16 bases remaining between them.

This clonotype was counted many times. This chain links TRBV30 with TRBJ2-3, with D unresolved. This CDR3 is 10 amino acids long. CDR1 and CDR2 from the germline V gene are GTSNPN and SVGIG (reference sequence). V gave up 7 bases and J gave up 7 bases, with 9 bases separating them. CDR3 loop: CALAKNTQYF. In DNA form, the CDR3 reads TGTGCCTTAGCCAAGAATACGCAGTATTTT.

The chain is built from TRBV29-1 and TRBJ1-3; no clear D. The CDR3 runs 12 residues. Between the trimmed V and J ends, which lost 1 base and 5 bases, there was a span of 6 bases. Germline V lookup: CDR1 SQVTM, CDR2 ANQGSEA. For the CDR3, the DNA is TGCAGCGTTGAAGCAAGCCGAAACACCATATATTTT. Translation: CSVEASRNTIYF.

This clonotype was detected only a few times. The junction shows a germline mismatch at one end, possibly a read error. The chain combines TRBV20-1 with TRBJ2-7, with D perhaps TRBD1 (5 bases). This CDR3 has 12 residues. The germline V gene has CDR1 DFQATT and CDR2 SNEGSKA (reference sequence). CDR3 in amino acids: CGARGQGNERYF. The CDR3 coding sequence is TGCGGTGCTAGAGGCCAGGGCAACGAGCGGTACTTC.

This clonotype has ten or more counts. The rearrangement links TRBV11-2 to TRBJ2-2, with 12 bases lining up with TRBD2. This CDR3 region has 16 residues. Germline CDR1 reads SGHAT; CDR2 reads FQNNGV. V shed 3 bases and J 5 bases; nucleotides not matched to a gene: 4. The CDR3 region is CASSFLAGGPTGELFF. The CDR3 region has the DNA TGTGCCAGCAGCTTCCTAGCGGGAGGGCCTACCGGGGAGCTGTTTTTT.

Ten or more counts support this clonotype. The chain carries TRBV10-3 and TRBJ2-3; the D gene is possibly TRBD1 (6 bases). CDR1 ENHRY and CDR2 SYGVKD come from the germline V gene. Between the trimmed V and J ends, which lost 6 bases and 3 bases, there was a span of 16 bases. This CDR3 is 15 amino acids long. CDR3 nucleotide sequence: TGTGCCATCAGCCAGGGGAGACAAGGTACAGATACGCAGTATTTT. Translation gives CAISQGRQGTDTQYF.